This record covers a single T cell receptor (beta chain). Its antigen remains unidentified. The protocol was immunoSEQ multiplex PCR, while the TCRdb copy is restricted to in-frame clones and leaves out a portion. The data contain roughly 500,000 clones, roughly 83% of them seen just once; the ten biggest clones take up 13%. The sample belongs to a study of shared clonotypes between healthy human individuals. The study, taken as a whole, reports: What limited the represented genetic and exposure-history diversity was the small number of donors.

With 2 bases removed from V and 0 bases from J, the gap between germline ends came to 8 bases. The CDR3 extends over 14 amino acids. Germline loops: CDR1 LGHNA, CDR2 YSLEER. The rearrangement links TRBV4-3 to TRBJ2-7; D unclear. Sequenced sample: PBMCs. The TCR originated in a woman aged 40 to 50 in good health. Some clones in this sample may be carry-over from other donors' samples. Written as DNA, the CDR3 is TGCGCCAGCAGCCAACCGAAAAGCTCCTACGAGCAGTACTTC. Translation gives CASSQPKSSYEQYF.